The clone carrying this TCR beta chain was detected once. The junction shows a germline mismatch at one end, possibly a read error. The data derive from a study of tumor-infiltrating lymphocytes in primary liver carcinoma. The germline CDR1 and CDR2 sequences are SGHDN and FVKESK. The CDR3 loop spans 15 amino acids. The source material, about 17-31 mg of unsorted bulk tissue, was used to co-extract RNA and DNA. The authors made TCR beta cDNA from 450 to 600 ng total RNA with a constant-region primer. Slightly modified ARM-PCR with three nested multiplex PCR rounds yielded TCR beta libraries. Researchers ran the first two PCR rounds for approximately 10 cycles each with TRBV1-TRBV30 forward primers and a C-beta reverse primer. TCRdb processed the multiplex PCR reads anew with MiXCR; each CDR3 protein has one entry. The sample holds approximately 73,000 distinct CDR3 sequences, about two thirds seen once.

The TCR was taken from a woman between 55 and 75 years old with primary liver carcinoma and hepatitis B virus infection. Sequenced input: liver tumor tissue from sampling region 4. Indicated subset: tumor region T4, right-lateral pole. This chain links TRBV14 with TRBJ1-2, with TRBD1 as a possible D gene (6 bases). The CDR3 nucleotides are TGTGCCAGCAGCCAAGATACAGGGTGCGTCTATGGCTACACTTTC. Its protein is CASSQDTGCVYGYTF. Complete variable domain (other parts from reference TRBV14 and TRBJ1-2): EAGVTQFPSHSVIEKGQTVTLRCDPISGHDNLYWYRRVMGKEIKFLLHFVKESKQDESGMPNNRFLAERTGGTYSTLKVQPAELEDSGVYFCASSQDTGCVYGYTFGSGTRLTVV.